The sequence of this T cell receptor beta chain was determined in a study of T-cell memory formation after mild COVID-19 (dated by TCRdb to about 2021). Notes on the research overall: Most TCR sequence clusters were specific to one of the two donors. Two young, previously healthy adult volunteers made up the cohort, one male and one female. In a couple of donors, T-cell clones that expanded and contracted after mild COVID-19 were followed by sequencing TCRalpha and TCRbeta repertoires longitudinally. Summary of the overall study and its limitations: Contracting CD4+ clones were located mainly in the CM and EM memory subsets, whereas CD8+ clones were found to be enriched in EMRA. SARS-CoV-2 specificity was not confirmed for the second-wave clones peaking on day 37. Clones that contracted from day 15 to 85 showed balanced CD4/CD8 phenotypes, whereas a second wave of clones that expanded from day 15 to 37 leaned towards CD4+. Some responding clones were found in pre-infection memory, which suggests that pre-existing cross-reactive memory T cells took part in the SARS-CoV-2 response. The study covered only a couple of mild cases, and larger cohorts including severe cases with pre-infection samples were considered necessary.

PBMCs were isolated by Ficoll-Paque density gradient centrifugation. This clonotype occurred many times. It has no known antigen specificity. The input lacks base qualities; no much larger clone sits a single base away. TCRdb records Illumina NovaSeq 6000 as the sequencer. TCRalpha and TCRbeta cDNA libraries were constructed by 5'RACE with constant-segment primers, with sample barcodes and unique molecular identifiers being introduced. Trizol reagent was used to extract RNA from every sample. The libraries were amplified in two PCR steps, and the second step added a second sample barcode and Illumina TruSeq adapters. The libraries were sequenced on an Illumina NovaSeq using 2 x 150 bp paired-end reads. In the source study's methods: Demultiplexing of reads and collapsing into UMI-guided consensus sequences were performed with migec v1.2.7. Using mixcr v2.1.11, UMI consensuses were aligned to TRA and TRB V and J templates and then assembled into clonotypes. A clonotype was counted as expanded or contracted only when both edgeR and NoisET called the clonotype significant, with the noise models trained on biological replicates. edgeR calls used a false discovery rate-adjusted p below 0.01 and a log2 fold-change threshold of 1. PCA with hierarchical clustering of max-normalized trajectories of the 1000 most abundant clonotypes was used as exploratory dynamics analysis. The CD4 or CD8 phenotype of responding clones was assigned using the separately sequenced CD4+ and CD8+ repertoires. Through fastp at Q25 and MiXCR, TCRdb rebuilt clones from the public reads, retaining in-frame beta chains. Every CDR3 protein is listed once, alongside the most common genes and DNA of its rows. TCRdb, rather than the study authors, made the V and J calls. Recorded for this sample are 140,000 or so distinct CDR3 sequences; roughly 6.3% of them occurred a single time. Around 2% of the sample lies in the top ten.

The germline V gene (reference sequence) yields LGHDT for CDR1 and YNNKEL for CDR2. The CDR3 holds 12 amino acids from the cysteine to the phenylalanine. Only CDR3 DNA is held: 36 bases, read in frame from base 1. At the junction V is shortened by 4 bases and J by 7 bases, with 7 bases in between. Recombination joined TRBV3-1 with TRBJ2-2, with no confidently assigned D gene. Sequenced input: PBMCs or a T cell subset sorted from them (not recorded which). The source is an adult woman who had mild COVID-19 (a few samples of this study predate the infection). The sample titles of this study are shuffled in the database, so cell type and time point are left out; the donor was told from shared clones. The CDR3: CASSPTLGELFF. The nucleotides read TGTGCCAGCAGCCCAACACTCGGGGAGCTGTTTTTT.